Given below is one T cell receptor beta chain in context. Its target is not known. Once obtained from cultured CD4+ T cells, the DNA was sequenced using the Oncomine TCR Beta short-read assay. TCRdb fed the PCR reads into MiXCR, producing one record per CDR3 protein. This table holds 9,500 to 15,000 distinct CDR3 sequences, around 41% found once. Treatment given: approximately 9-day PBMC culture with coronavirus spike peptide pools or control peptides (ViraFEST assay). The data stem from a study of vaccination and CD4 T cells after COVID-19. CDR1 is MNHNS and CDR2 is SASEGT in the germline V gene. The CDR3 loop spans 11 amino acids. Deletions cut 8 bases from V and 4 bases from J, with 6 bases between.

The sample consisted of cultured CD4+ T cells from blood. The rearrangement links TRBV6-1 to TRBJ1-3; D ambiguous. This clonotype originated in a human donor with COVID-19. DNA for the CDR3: TGTGCCAGCGAGGGAGGAAACACCATATATTTT. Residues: CASEGGNTIYF.